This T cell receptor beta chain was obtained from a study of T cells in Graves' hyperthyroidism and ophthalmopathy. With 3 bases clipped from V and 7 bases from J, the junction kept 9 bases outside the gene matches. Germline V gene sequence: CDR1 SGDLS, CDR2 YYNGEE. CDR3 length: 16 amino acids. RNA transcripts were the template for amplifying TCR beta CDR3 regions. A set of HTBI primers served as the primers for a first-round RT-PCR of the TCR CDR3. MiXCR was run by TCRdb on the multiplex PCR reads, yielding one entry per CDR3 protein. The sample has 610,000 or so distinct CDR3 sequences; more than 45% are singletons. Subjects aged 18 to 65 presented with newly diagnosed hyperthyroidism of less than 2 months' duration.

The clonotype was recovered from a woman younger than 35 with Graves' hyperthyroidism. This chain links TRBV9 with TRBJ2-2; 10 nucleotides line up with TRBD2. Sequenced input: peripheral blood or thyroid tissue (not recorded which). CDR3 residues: CASSELAGRGNGELFF. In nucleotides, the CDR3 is TGTGCCAGCAGCGAACTAGCGGGACGGGGTAACGGGGAGCTGTTTTTT.